The subject of this entry is one TCR beta chain. Its antigen is not identified. The V segment lost 6 bases and the J segment 4 bases; nucleotides outside the gene matches: 3. Per the germline V gene, CDR1 is SQVTM and CDR2 is ANQGSEA. The CDR3 spans 13 residues. The data are from a study of OX40 agonist ivuxolimab in advanced cancers. Points from the study as a whole: Among the nonresponders, some also had low normalized T-cell clonal expansion.

TCRdb's table, derived via immunoSEQ multiplex PCR, lists solely in-frame clones and lacks some. Of around 50,000 clones listed, approximately 94% were seen once; the top ten hold 10% to 15%. The TCR originated in an adult with an advanced solid tumor such as melanoma, head and neck, liver or kidney cancer. The chain uses TRBV29-1 and TRBJ2-1, with 10 bases lining up with TRBD2. Sequenced here: CD4+ or CD8+ T cells sorted from blood, sampled in a trial of the OX40 agonist ivuxolimab. The CDR3 loop is CSVDSGRYNEQFF. For the CDR3, the DNA is TGCAGCGTGGATAGCGGGAGGTACAATGAGCAGTTCTTC.